The 27 T cell receptor beta chains below were found in one sample sequenced in a study of tumor-infiltrating lymphocytes in primary liver carcinoma. Making TCR beta cDNA involved 400 to 600 ng total RNA and a constant-region primer. Libraries covering TCR beta were generated through three nested multiplex PCR rounds (using a slightly modified ARM-PCR). For around 9 cycles apiece, the opening two PCR rounds ran with TRBV1-TRBV30 forward primers and a C-beta reverse primer. TCRdb fed the multiplex PCR reads into MiXCR, producing one record per CDR3 protein. Of 47,000 or so distinct CDR3 sequences in the sample, roughly 77% were seen once. Extraction of RNA together with DNA used about 17-34 mg of unsorted bulk tissue. The sample was liver tumor tissue from sampling region 3. The subset here: tumor region T3, left-lateral pole. These receptors all come from a man aged 35 to 55 with primary liver carcinoma and hepatitis B virus infection.

A remark on this clonotype: A much larger clonotype is one base distant, so this may be a read error. This CDR3 fails to terminate in the conserved phenylalanine or tryptophan, so it likely reflects a read error. J is TRBJ2-7 and V is TRBV6-1; the D is unclear. The CDR3 extends over 13 amino acids. Between the trimmed V and J ends, which lost 5 bases and 1 base, there was a span of 9 bases. Germline V lookup: CDR1 MNHNS, CDR2 SASEGT. CDR3 loop: CASSLGESYEQYL. The CDR3 nucleotides read TGTGCCAGCAGTCTCGGTGAATCCTACGAGCAGTACTTG.

This clonotype appeared a single time. The chain uses TRBV6-1 and TRBJ2-3; tentative D call: TRBD1 (6 bases). Per germline, CDR1 MNHNS and CDR2 SASEGT. The CDR3 is made up of 15 amino acids. In DNA form, the CDR3 reads TGTGTTAGCAGTGTCACAGGGTCCGGCACAGATACGCAGTATTTT. Protein product: CVSSVTGSGTDTQYF.

Points on this clonotype: Mismatch with germline at one junction end may stem from a read error. The V call is TRBV11-2, the J call TRBJ1-1; unclear D gene. This CDR3 is 13 amino acids long. CDR1 is SGHAT and CDR2 is FQNNGV in the germline V gene. This CDR3 is CASSLDWWTEAFF. The DNA of the CDR3 is TGTGCTAGCAGTTTAGACTGGTGGACTGAAGCTTTCTTT.

The gene calls are TRBV30 and TRBJ1-4, with D possibly being TRBD1 (5 bases). The CDR3 consists of 13 residues. Germline assignment: CDR1 GTSNPN and CDR2 SVGIG (reference sequence). CDR3 in amino acids: CVYFGGVREKLFF. The CDR3 region has the DNA TGTGTCTACTTCGGGGGAGTGCGTGAAAAACTGTTTTTT. Full variable domain (missing parts from reference TRBV30 and TRBJ1-4): SQTIHQWPATLVQPVGSPLSLECTVEGTSNPNLYWYRQAAGRGLQLLFYSVGIGQISSEVPQNLSASRPQDRQFILSSKKLLLSDSGFYLCVYFGGVREKLFFGSGTQLSVL.

Notes on this clonotype: This may come from a read error, since a much larger clone is one base off. In DNA form, the CDR3 reads TGTGCCAGCACTGGAGGGGGGGGACTAGTGGATTACAATGAGCAGTTCTTC. Its protein product is CASTGGGGLVDYNEQFF. The chain combines TRBV28 with TRBJ2-1; 8 nucleotides line up with TRBD2. Germline values: CDR1 MDHEN, CDR2 SYDVKM. Losses at the gene ends were 7 bases for V and 4 bases for J; bases not matched to a gene: 15. The CDR3 has 17 amino acids. Full variable domain (rest looked up from reference TRBV28 and TRBJ2-1): DVKVTQSSRYLVKRTGEKVFLECVQDMDHENMFWYRQDPGLGLRLIYFSYDVKMKEKGDIPEGYSVSREKKERFSLILESASTNQTSMYLCASTGGGGLVDYNEQFFGPGTRLTVL.

To note about this clonotype: At one end, the junction sequence differs from germline, possibly due to a read error. V usage is TRBV6-1 and J usage is TRBJ2-7; possibly TRBD1 or TRBD2 for D (5 bases each). Germline V gives CDR1 MNHNS, CDR2 SASEGT. The length of the CDR3 is 17 residues. The CDR3 region is CASSEALGTGPSYELYF. The CDR3 DNA is TGTGCCAGCAGTGAAGCGCTAGGGACGGGTCCCTCCTACGAGCTGTACTTC.

As regards this clonotype: Lacking the conserved final phenylalanine or tryptophan, this CDR3 likely reflects a read error. It is unclear where the CDR3 begins or ends on the DNA, so no DNA is shown, and the CDR3 is as TCRdb lists it. The chain is built from TRBV6-1 and TRBJ2-7. The length of the CDR3 is 13 amino acids, counting both ends. CDR1 and CDR2 from the germline V gene are MNHNS and SASEGT. CDR3: CASSEWVFYEQYC.

This clonotype appeared once. The CDR3 ends on some other residue instead of the conserved phenylalanine or tryptophan, so this is likely a read error. The V gene is TRBV29-1, the J gene TRBJ2-3, with a tentative D call TRBD2 (6 bases). Germline-derived CDR1 and CDR2 are SQVTM and ANQGSEA. The CDR3 consists of 15 residues. CDR3 bases: TGCGGCGTTCCTCGAATTAGCGGTACTACAGATACGCAGTATTAT. It specifies CGVPRISGTTDTQYY.

Points on this clonotype: The junction and the germline gene differ at one end; a read error may be behind it. The chain uses TRBV29-1 and TRBJ2-1; 12 bases agree with TRBD1. This CDR3 comprises 14 residues. Looked up from germline, CDR1 is SQVTM and CDR2 is ANQGSEA. Here the CDR3 reads CSGSPGQGADEQLF. The CDR3 nucleotides read TGCAGCGGATCGCCGGGACAGGGGGCGGATGAGCAGCTCTTC.

This clonotype was observed a single time. A read error may account for a junction end that differs from germline. V usage is TRBV7-9 and J usage is TRBJ1-4; TRBD1 matches 8 bases. Germline V gene sequence: CDR1 SEHNR, CDR2 FQNEAQ (reference sequence). The CDR3 has 16 amino acids. The CDR3 sequence is CVSSFDLDRVCEKLFF. The CDR3 region has the DNA TGTGTCAGCAGCTTCGACTTGGACAGGGTCTGTGAAAAACTGTTTTTT. Drawing the rest from reference TRBV7-9 and TRBJ1-4, the complete variable domain is DTGVSQNPRHKITKRGQNVTFRCDPISEHNRLYWYRQTLGQGPEFLTYFQNEAQLEKSRLLSDRFSAERPKGSFSTLEIQRTEQGDSAMYLCVSSFDLDRVCEKLFFGSGTQLSVL.

This clonotype was counted a few times. An end of the junction does not agree with germline; a read error may underlie this. The gene calls are TRBV29-1 and TRBJ2-7, with a possible D match to TRBD1 (6 bases). Germline V gives CDR1 SQVTM, CDR2 ANQGSEA. The CDR3 contains 13 residues. The CDR3 nucleotides read TGTAGCGTTGGGGGACAATGTTCATACGAGCAGTACTTC. Residues: CSVGGQCSYEQYF.

J is TRBJ2-3 and V is TRBV11-2; tentative D call: TRBD2 (6 bases). This CDR3 comprises 14 residues. Germline loops: CDR1 SGHAT, CDR2 FQNNGV. CDR3 in amino acids: CVGGAREPADTQYF. For the CDR3, the DNA is TGTGTCGGAGGGGCGCGCGAGCCCGCAGATACGCAGTATTTT.

Concerning this clonotype: A read error is likely, as this CDR3 ends without the conserved phenylalanine or tryptophan. The V and J genes are TRBV11-2 and TRBJ2-2; tentatively, D is TRBD2 (6 bases). The CDR3 loop spans 17 amino acids. Per the germline V gene, CDR1 is SGHAT and CDR2 is FQNNGV. DNA of the CDR3: TGTGTCAGCGGAGGGCCGGGAGTTCTTACGGACACCGGGGAGCTGTTTTCT. It is translated as CVSGGPGVLTDTGELFS.

With respect to this clonotype: Its ends do not fully match the called genes, so a read error is possible. The chain employs TRBV29-1 and TRBJ2-3, with 8 nucleotides matching TRBD1. Germline V gives CDR1 SQVTM, CDR2 ANQGSEA. The CDR3 is 12 residues long. CDR3 sequence reads: CNVHRGSDTQYF. The CDR3 DNA is TGCAACGTCCACAGGGGGTCGGATACACAGTATTTT.

Comment on this clonotype: Sequence at one end of the junction differs from germline and may be a read error. The CDR3 loop is CASSRDPAYEHYF. In DNA, the CDR3 is TGTGCCAGTAGCCGGGACCCCGCCTACGAGCACTACTTC. The chain has TRBV5-4 and TRBJ2-7, with D perhaps given as TRBD1 or TRBD2 (5 bases each). Germline V CDR1 and CDR2: SGHNT, YYREEE (reference sequence). The CDR3 runs 13 residues.

Of note for this clonotype: Since a much larger clone is just one base distant, this may be a read error. In DNA form, the CDR3 reads TGTGCCAGCAGTGAAGCGGGAGGTACGCAGTATTTT. Translated, it gives CASSEAGGTQYF. J is TRBJ2-3 and V is TRBV6-1; D is possibly TRBD2 (6 bases). The CDR3 totals 12 residues. Trimming removed 0 bases from V and 8 bases from J, with 6 bases in between. CDR1 is MNHNS, CDR2 SASEGT, per germline.

The rearrangement links TRBV12-3 or TRBV12-4 to TRBJ2-1; D uncertain. Deletions cut 7 bases from V and 4 bases from J, with 11 bases between. CDR3 length: 13 residues. The CDR3: CASTPQGYNEQFF. As DNA, the CDR3 is TGTGCCAGCACACCCCAAGGTTACAATGAGCAGTTCTTC.

The J gene is TRBJ2-1, the V gene TRBV11-2; no reliable D call. Germline V gene lookup returns CDR1 SGHAT and CDR2 FQNNGV. V lost 9 bases to trimming and J lost 3 bases, with 9 bases between them. The CDR3 extends over 12 amino acids. CDR3 DNA: TGTGCCAGTAGTCCGGACTACAATGAGCAGTTCTTC. Its translation: CASSPDYNEQFF.

Regarding this clonotype: Compared with germline, one end of the junction differs, possibly owing to a read error. CDR3 DNA sequence: TGTGCCAGCAGCATATCCGTTAGACTAGCGGGAGGGGGGTACGAGCAGTATTTC. As protein: CASSISVRLAGGGYEQYF. The rearrangement uses TRBV11-2 and TRBJ2-7; 14 nucleotides agree with TRBD2. Per germline, CDR1 SGHAT and CDR2 FQNNGV. There are 18 residues in the CDR3.

As concerns this clonotype: This CDR3 is missing its conserved last phenylalanine or tryptophan, likely due to a read error. This chain links TRBV7-9 with TRBJ2-7; D might be TRBD2 (6 bases). CDR1 is SEHNR and CDR2 is FQNEAQ in the germline V gene (reference sequence). The CDR3 runs to 15 residues. Trimming stripped 10 bases from V and 2 bases from J, with 21 bases between. The CDR3 protein is CANSRAAGGTYEQYL. In DNA, the CDR3 is TGTGCCAACAGTAGAGCAGCGGGTGGGACCTACGAGCAGTACCTC.

As to this clonotype: The junction departs from germline at one end; a sequencing error may be responsible. V gene TRBV6-1 combines with J gene TRBJ2-1; 9 bases fit TRBD2. Germline V gives CDR1 MNHNS, CDR2 SASEGT. This CDR3 is built from 15 residues. The CDR3 loop is CDSSEGLASHNEQFF. CDR3 DNA: TGTGACAGCAGTGAGGGACTAGCTTCCCACAATGAGCAGTTCTTC.

Remarks on this clonotype: A much larger clone differs by one base, so this may be a read error. This chain connects TRBV5-6 to TRBJ2-5; the D gene is possibly TRBD2 (6 bases). This CDR3 has 13 amino acids. Germline V lookup: CDR1 SGHDT, CDR2 YYEEEE. This chain's CDR3 is CVSSLIDGGTQYF. The CDR3 nucleotides are TGTGTCAGCAGCTTGATCGACGGGGGGACCCAGTACTTC. Full variable domain (missing parts from reference TRBV5-6 and TRBJ2-5): DAGVTQSPTHLIKTRGQQVTLRCSPKSGHDTVSWYQQALGQGPQFIFQYYEEEERQRGNFPDRFSGHQFPNYSSELNVNALLLGDSALYLCVSSLIDGGTQYFGPGTRLLVL.

The chain couples TRBV12-3 or TRBV12-4 to TRBJ2-3; D is uncertain. The ends were cut back, 5 bases at V and 2 bases at J, with 11 bases in the middle. CDR3 length: 14 residues. CDR3 region: CASSQSLSTDTQYF. CDR3 bases: TGTGCCAGCAGTCAGAGTCTGTCCACAGATACGCAGTATTTT.

This chain joins TRBV29-1 and TRBJ2-7; the match to TRBD2 covers 11 bases. Germline V gives CDR1 SQVTM, CDR2 ANQGSEA. After removal of 3 bases from V and 6 bases from J, the junction contained 13 bases not matched to a gene. The CDR3 runs to 16 residues. CDR3 in amino acids: CSVDGRSALAGAEQYF. The CDR3 nucleotides read TGCAGCGTTGATGGACGTAGTGCACTAGCGGGAGCCGAGCAGTACTTC.

A note on this clonotype: A much bigger clone sits one base away, suggesting this may be a read error. J is TRBJ2-2 and V is TRBV19; D is uncertain. CDR1 is LNHDA, CDR2 SQIVND, per germline (reference sequence). The length of the CDR3 is 15 residues. CDR3 sequence reads: CVSSNSEFGTGELFF. CDR3 nucleotides: TGTGTCAGTAGTAACAGTGAGTTTGGTACCGGGGAGCTGTTTTTT.

On this clonotype itself: The germline gene is not matched at one end of the junction; a read error may be the cause. The rearrangement joins TRBV12-3 or TRBV12-4 to TRBJ2-3; D unclear. The J call may be mistaken, given a closer DNA end match to TRBJ1-5. This CDR3 comprises 12 residues. The CDR3: CVSSGATDTQHF. In DNA, the CDR3 is TGTGTCAGCAGCGGAGCCACAGATACGCAGCATTTT.

Concerning this clonotype: The junction and the germline gene differ at one end; a read error may be behind it. The V and J genes are TRBV4-2 and TRBJ2-7, with D uncertain. The CDR3 runs 17 residues. Germline-derived CDR1 and CDR2 are LGHNA and YNFKEQ. The DNA for the CDR3 is TGTGCCAACAGCCAATCAGGTTCCCCCCGGTGGTCTGGTGAGCAGTACTTC. It is translated as CANSQSGSPRWSGEQYF.